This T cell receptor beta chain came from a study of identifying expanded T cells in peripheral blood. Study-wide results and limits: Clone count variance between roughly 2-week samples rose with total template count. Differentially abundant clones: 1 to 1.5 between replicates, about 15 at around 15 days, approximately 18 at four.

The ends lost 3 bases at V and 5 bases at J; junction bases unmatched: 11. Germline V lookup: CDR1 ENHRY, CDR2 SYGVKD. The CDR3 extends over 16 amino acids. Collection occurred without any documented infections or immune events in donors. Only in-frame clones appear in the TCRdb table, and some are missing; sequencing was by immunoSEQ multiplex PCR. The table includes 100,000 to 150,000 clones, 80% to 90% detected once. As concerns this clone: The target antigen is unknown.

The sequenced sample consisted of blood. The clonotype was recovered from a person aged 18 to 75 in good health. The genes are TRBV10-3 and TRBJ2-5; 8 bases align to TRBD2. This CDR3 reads CAISDPSGSKFETQYF. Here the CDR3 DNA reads TGTGCCATCAGTGACCCGAGCGGGAGTAAGTTTGAGACCCAGTACTTC.